This TCR beta chain was sequenced during a study of post-analysis software for immune sequencing data. Libraries were made from TCR beta cDNA, and they carried unique molecular identifiers. TCRdb re-derived calls from the PCR reads in MiXCR, one entry per CDR3 protein. The sample carries 500,000 to 600,000 distinct CDR3 sequences, 44% recorded once. Study-wide results and caveats: Controls had lower frequencies than patients of roughly five TRBV segments, which included TRBV5-6, TRBV5-1 and TRBV20-1.

This CDR3 has 17 amino acids. Germline lookup yields CDR1 SGHRS and CDR2 YFSETQ. V gave up 1 base and J gave up 3 bases; unmatched junction bases: 4. On this clonotype itself: What it binds is unknown.

The sample consisted of blood. This receptor was obtained from a girl aged 5-17 years with multiple sclerosis. The chain joins TRBV5-1 to TRBJ2-1; 13 bases map to TRBD2. The CDR3 coding sequence is TGCGCCAGCAGCTTGACTAGCGGGGGGGGAGGCTACAATGAGCAGTTCTTC. Its translation is CASSLTSGGGGYNEQFF.